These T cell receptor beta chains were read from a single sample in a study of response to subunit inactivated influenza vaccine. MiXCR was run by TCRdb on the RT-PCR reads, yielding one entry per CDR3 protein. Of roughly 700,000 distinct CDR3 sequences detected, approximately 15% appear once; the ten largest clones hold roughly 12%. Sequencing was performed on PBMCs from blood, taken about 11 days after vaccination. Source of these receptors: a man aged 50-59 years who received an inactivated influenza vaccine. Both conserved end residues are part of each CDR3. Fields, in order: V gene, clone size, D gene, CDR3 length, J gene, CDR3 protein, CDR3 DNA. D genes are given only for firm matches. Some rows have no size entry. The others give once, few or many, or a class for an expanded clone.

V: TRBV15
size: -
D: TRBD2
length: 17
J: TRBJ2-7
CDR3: CATRSTSGRARDYEQYF
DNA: TGTGCCACCAGATCTACTAGCGGGAGGGCCAGGGACTACGAGCAGTACTTC

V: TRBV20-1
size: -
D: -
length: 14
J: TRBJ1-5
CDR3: CSATSHYSNQPQHF
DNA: TGCAGTGCTACGAGCCATTATAGCAATCAGCCCCAGCATTTT

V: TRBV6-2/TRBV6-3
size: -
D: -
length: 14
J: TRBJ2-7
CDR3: CASSYLGPTVEQYF
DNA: TGTGCCAGCAGTTACCTCGGGCCCACCGTCGAGCAGTACTTC

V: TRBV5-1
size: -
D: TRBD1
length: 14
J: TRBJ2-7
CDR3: CASSFDRDLGEQYF
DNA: TGCGCCAGCAGCTTCGACAGGGACCTTGGCGAGCAGTACTTC

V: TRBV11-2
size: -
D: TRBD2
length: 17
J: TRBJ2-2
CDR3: CASSLEFARGFTGELFF
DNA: TGTGCCAGCAGCTTGGAGTTTGCGCGGGGGTTCACCGGGGAGCTGTTTTTT

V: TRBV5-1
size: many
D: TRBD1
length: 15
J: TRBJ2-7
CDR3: CASSPVTRQGAEQYF
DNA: TGCGCCAGCAGCCCCGTGACCAGACAGGGGGCGGAGCAGTACTTC

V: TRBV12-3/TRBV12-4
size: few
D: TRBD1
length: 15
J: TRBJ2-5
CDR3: CASSSGQGPGETQYF
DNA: TGTGCCAGCAGTTCGGGACAGGGGCCCGGAGAGACCCAGTACTTC

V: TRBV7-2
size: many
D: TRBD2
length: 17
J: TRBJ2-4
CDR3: CASSLFLPSGGRNIQYF
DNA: TGTGCCAGCAGCTTATTCCTGCCTAGCGGGGGGCGGAACATTCAGTACTTC

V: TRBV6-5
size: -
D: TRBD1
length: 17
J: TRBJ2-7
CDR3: CASSYLPPGQGSYEQYF
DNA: TGTGCCAGCAGTTACTTGCCCCCGGGACAGGGTTCCTACGAGCAGTACTTC

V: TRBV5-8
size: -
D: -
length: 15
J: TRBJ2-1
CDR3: CASTLETDSYNEQFF
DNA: TGTGCCAGCACCTTGGAGACAGATTCCTACAATGAGCAGTTCTTC

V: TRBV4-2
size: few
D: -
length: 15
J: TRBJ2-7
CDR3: CASSQELSRGYEQYF
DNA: TGTGCCAGCAGCCAAGAGCTCTCCAGGGGCTACGAGCAGTACTTC

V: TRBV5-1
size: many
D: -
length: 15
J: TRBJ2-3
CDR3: CASSGQGNGPDTQYF
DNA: TGCGCCAGCAGCGGGCAGGGAAATGGACCAGATACGCAGTATTTT

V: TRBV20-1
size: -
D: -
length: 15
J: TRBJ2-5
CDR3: CSARGLLAYEETQYF
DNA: TGCAGTGCTAGAGGGTTGTTAGCCTACGAAGAGACCCAGTACTTC

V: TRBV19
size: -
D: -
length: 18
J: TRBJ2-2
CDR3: CASSIDNGNNKKPGELFF
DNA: TGTGCCAGTAGTATAGATAACGGGAACAACAAAAAACCCGGGGAGCTGTTTTTT

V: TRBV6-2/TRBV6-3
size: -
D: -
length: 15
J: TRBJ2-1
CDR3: CASSYGVPIYNEQFF
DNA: TGTGCCAGCAGTTACGGCGTCCCTATATACAATGAGCAGTTCTTC

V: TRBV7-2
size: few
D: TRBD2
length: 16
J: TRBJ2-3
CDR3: CASSWGLAGGSDTQYF
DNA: TGTGCCAGCAGCTGGGGGCTAGCGGGAGGCTCAGATACGCAGTATTTT

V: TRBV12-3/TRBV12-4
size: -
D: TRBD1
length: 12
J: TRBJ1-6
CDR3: CASSGTAGPLHF
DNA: TGTGCCAGCAGTGGGACAGCCGGTCCCCTCCACTTT

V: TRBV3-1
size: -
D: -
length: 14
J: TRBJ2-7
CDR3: CASSQTTKTYEQYF
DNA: TGTGCCAGCAGCCAGACGACAAAAACCTACGAGCAGTACTTC

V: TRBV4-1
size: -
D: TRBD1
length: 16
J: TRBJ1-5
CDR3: CASSSKTGGFNQPQHF
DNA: TGCGCCAGCAGCTCAAAGACAGGGGGCTTCAATCAGCCCCAGCATTTT

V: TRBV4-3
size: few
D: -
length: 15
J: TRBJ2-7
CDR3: CASSQGWDQIYEQYF
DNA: TGCGCCAGCAGCCAAGGGTGGGACCAGATCTACGAGCAGTACTTC

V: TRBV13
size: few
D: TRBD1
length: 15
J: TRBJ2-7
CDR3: CASSSRGLSAYEQYF
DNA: TGTGCCAGCAGCTCCAGGGGGCTAAGTGCTTACGAGCAGTACTTC

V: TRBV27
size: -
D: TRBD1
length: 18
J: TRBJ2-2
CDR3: CASSLVQGARGNTGELFF
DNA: TGTGCCAGCAGTTTAGTGCAGGGGGCACGAGGTAACACCGGGGAGCTGTTTTTT

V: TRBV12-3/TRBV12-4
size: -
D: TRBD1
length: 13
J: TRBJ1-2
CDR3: CASSFRGHYGYTF
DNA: TGTGCCAGCAGTTTCAGGGGGCACTATGGCTACACCTTC